This T cell receptor (beta chain) came from a study of metastatic and nonmetastatic thyroid tumors. Study background: The authors compared repertoires across blood and tumor or nodule tissue from malignant and benign thyroid patients. Study-wide results and limits: In blood and tumor, TCR beta diversity was reportedly significantly higher in malignant thyroid tumors than in benign nodules.

Among the patients, none had received any treatment before thyroid surgery. Regarding this clone: Its antigen is undetermined. This specimen includes other DNA sequences encoding the same CDR3.

The V end lost 6 bases, the J end lost 6 bases, and 17 bases lay between the germline ends. The germline gives CDR1 SNHLY, CDR2 FYNNEI. The CDR3 consists of 14 residues. TCRdb recomputed clones from the PCR reads via MiXCR. The repertoire holds some 38,000 clones, with roughly 19% as singletons. The source of this sequence is a female donor with papillary thyroid cancer or a benign thyroid nodule (not recorded which). Some clones in this sample may be carry-over from other donors' samples. The source material was blood. The V and J genes are TRBV2 and TRBJ1-2; tentatively, D is TRBD1 (5 bases). The CDR3 is CASSPLQGADGYTF. CDR3 in DNA: TGTGCCAGCAGCCCCCTTCAGGGTGCCGATGGCTACACCTTC.